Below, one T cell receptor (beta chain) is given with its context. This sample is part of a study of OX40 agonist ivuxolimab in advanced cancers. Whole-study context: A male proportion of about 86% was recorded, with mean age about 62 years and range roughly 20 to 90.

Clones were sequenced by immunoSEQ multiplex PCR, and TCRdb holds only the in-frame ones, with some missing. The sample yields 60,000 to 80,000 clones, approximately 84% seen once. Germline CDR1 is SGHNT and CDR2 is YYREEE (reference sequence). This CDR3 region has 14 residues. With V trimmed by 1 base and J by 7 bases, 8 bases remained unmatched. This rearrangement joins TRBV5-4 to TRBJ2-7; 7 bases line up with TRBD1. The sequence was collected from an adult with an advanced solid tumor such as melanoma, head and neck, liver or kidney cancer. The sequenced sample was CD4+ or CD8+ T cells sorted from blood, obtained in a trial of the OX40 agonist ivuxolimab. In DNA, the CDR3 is TGTGCCAGCAGCTTGTGGCAGGGGGTGGGAGAGCAGTACTTC. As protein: CASSLWQGVGEQYF.